These 25 T cell receptor beta chains were sequenced from one sample in a study of T cell responses to AZD1222 COVID-19 vaccine. Clones were sequenced by immunoSEQ multiplex PCR, and TCRdb holds only the in-frame ones, with some missing. The repertoire holds some 150,000 clones, with 80% to 95% as singletons. Sequenced here: peripheral blood, sampled 28 days after the second AZD1222 dose. The receptors were gathered from an adult who received the AZD1222 COVID-19 vaccine.

This clone was observed a handful of times. The chain is built from TRBV6-1 and TRBJ2-7, with 9 bases aligning to TRBD2. V shed 3 bases, J shed 3 bases, and the junction held 0 bases outside the gene matches. The CDR3 loop spans 13 amino acids. CDR1 MNHNS and CDR2 SASEGT come from the germline V gene. CDR3 DNA sequence: TGTGCCAGCAGTGAGACTAGCGGCTACGAGCAGTACTTC. Translated: CASSETSGYEQYF.

In this sample, this clone turned up once. CDR3 DNA: TGTGCCAGCAGCTTAGAGGGACTAGCGACGACAGATACGCAGTATTTT. Translating it yields CASSLEGLATTDTQYF. The chain employs TRBV11-3 and TRBJ2-3, with 10 bases lining up with TRBD2. Trimming removed 0 bases from V and 3 bases from J; junction bases left unmatched: 3. The germline V gene encodes CDR1 SGHNT and CDR2 YENEEA. The CDR3 is made up of 16 amino acids.

V gene TRBV5-1 combines with J gene TRBJ1-2; possibly TRBD1 for D (5 bases). This CDR3 spans 13 amino acids. Germline CDR1 is SGHRS and CDR2 is YFSETQ. The V end lost 4 bases, the J end lost 8 bases, and 15 bases lay between the germline ends. For the CDR3, the DNA is TGCGCCAGCAGCGCGGGACGGCTGGGAGGCTACACCTTC. Amino acid sequence: CASSAGRLGGYTF.

As regards this clone: At one end the junction does not follow the germline gene, possibly because of a read error. The chain joins TRBV6-5 to TRBJ2-7; 9 nucleotides align to TRBD1. CDR3 size: 12 residues. Germline-derived CDR1 and CDR2 are MNHEY and SVGAGI. The CDR3 reads CGTRQGDREQYF. The CDR3, as DNA: TGCGGAACCCGACAGGGGGACAGAGAGCAGTACTTC.

The CDR3 region has the DNA TGTGCCACCAGTGTTGGGACAGGGCCCTACGAGCAGTACTTC. Its translation: CATSVGTGPYEQYF. The J gene is TRBJ2-7, the V gene TRBV24-1; 9 bases match TRBD1. J gave up 2 bases and V 5 bases, and 3 bases lay outside the gene matches. CDR1 and CDR2 from the germline V gene are KGHDR and SFDVKD. The CDR3 contains 14 residues.

V and J are TRBV9 and TRBJ1-1; unclear D gene. V was clipped by 4 bases and J by 1 base, with 11 bases between them. CDR1 and CDR2 (germline): SGDLS, YYNGEE. CDR3 size: 14 residues. The CDR3 is CASSPDTRNTEAFF. Here the CDR3 DNA reads TGTGCCAGCAGCCCCGATACTAGGAACACTGAAGCTTTCTTT.

The rearrangement joins TRBV5-1 to TRBJ2-7; TRBD1 is a possible D gene (6 bases). The CDR3 spans 16 residues. The V and J ends lost 0 bases and 0 bases respectively, with 13 bases between them. The germline V gene encodes CDR1 SGHRS and CDR2 YFSETQ. CDR3 sequence (DNA): TGCGCCAGCAGCTTGGAGGCAGGGGCCAGCTCCTACGAGCAGTACTTC. Residues: CASSLEAGASSYEQYF.

This chain links TRBV7-7 with TRBJ2-1; TRBD2 matches 7 bases. The CDR3 spans 15 residues. Trimming at V came to 3 bases and at J to 8 bases, leaving 10 bases not matched to a gene. Germline CDR1 SSHAT, CDR2 FNYEAQ (reference sequence). For the CDR3, the DNA is TGTGCCAGCAGCTTGGGGCTAGCGGAGCTGGATGAGCAGTTCTTC. Translation gives CASSLGLAELDEQFF.

The rearrangement joins TRBV18 to TRBJ2-2; no clear D gene. The CDR3 spans 14 residues. Trimming cost V 4 bases and J 0 bases, with 6 bases left between them. Germline V lookup: CDR1 KGHSH, CDR2 LQKENI. CDR3 amino acids: CASSRGANTGELFF. The CDR3 DNA sequence: TGTGCCAGCTCACGCGGAGCGAACACCGGGGAGCTGTTTTTT.

The chain is built from TRBV18 and TRBJ1-3; a possible D gene is TRBD1 (5 bases). Germline CDR1 reads KGHSH; CDR2 reads LQKENI. The V end was cut by 4 bases, the J end by 0 bases, with 13 bases between. CDR3 length: 16 amino acids. CDR3 amino acids: CASSLSDSSSGNTIYF. The CDR3, as DNA: TGTGCCAGCTCACTAAGTGACAGCAGCTCTGGAAACACCATATATTTT.

The chain couples TRBV21-1 to TRBJ2-7; TRBD2 is taken as the D call from the table, unchecked against the DNA. TRBV21-1 is a documented pseudogene. The CDR3 length is 18 residues. The CDR3 nucleotides read TGTGCCAGCAGCAATAGACCACTAGCGCACCCCTATACCTACGAGCAGTACTTC. It is translated as CASSNRPLAHPYTYEQYF.

This clone was counted between two and nine times. The rearrangement uses TRBV4-1 and TRBJ2-2; tentative D call: TRBD2 (6 bases). V was pared by 2 bases and J by 0 bases, with 13 bases between. There are 17 residues in the CDR3. Germline CDR1 reads MGHRA; CDR2 reads YSYEKL. CDR3 in amino acids: CASSQLAEFANTGELFF. CDR3 DNA sequence: TGCGCCAGCAGCCAATTAGCGGAGTTCGCGAACACCGGGGAGCTGTTTTTT.

The chain joins TRBV27 to TRBJ1-2; 10 positions agree with TRBD1. V shed 2 bases and J 6 bases; nucleotides not matched to a gene: 12. CDR1 MNHEY and CDR2 SMNVEV come from the germline V gene (reference sequence). The CDR3 consists of 17 residues. CDR3 residues: CASSLERRGQGKNGYTF. The CDR3 DNA follows: TGTGCCAGCAGTTTAGAGCGGAGGGGACAGGGGAAGAATGGCTACACCTTC.

A single count supports this clone. The chain has TRBV30 and TRBJ1-5, with TRBD1 identical over 10 bases. This CDR3 is 16 amino acids long. Trimming at V came to 2 bases and at J to 4 bases, leaving 8 bases not matched to a gene. Germline CDR1 GTSNPN, CDR2 SVGIG (reference sequence). CDR3 region: CAWSTEGTGDNQPQHF. The CDR3, as DNA: TGTGCCTGGAGTACGGAAGGGACAGGGGATAATCAGCCCCAGCATTTT.

The chain uses TRBV2 and TRBJ1-1; TRBD1 aligns across 8 bases. Germline CDR1 and CDR2: SNHLY and FYNNEI. V was pared by 3 bases and J by 7 bases, with 7 bases of the junction left unmatched. The CDR3 totals 14 residues. CDR3 loop: CASSDDRGAREAFF. DNA for the CDR3: TGTGCCAGCAGTGATGACAGGGGTGCACGTGAAGCTTTCTTT.

The chain has TRBV25-1 and TRBJ1-2, with D possibly matching TRBD1 (5 bases). CDR3 length equals 16 residues. V dropped 6 bases and J dropped 1 base, with 18 bases sitting between them. The germline gives CDR1 MGHDK, CDR2 SYGVNS. CDR3 protein: CASSLGGGADNYGYTF. In nucleotides, the CDR3 is TGTGCCAGCAGCTTGGGGGGAGGCGCAGATAACTATGGCTACACCTTC.

The chain employs TRBV7-8 and TRBJ2-5, with unresolved D. This CDR3 has 11 residues. With 5 bases removed from V and 10 bases from J, the gap between germline ends came to 11 bases. The V gene's germline CDR1 is SGHVS and CDR2 FQNEAQ. The CDR3: CASSPSASQYF. The DNA for the CDR3 is TGTGCCAGCAGCCCCAGCGCAAGCCAGTACTTC. Filled out from reference TRBV7-8 and TRBJ2-5, the complete variable domain reads GAGVSQSPRYKVAKRGQDVALRCDPISGHVSLFWYQQALGQGPEFLTYFQNEAQLDKSGLPSDRFFAERPEGSVSTLKIQRTQQEDSAVYLCASSPSASQYFGPGTRLLVL.

V is TRBV19 and J is TRBJ1-1; a weak D match, TRBD1 (5 bases). The CDR3 has 14 amino acids. CDR1 is LNHDA and CDR2 is SQIVND in the germline V gene (reference sequence). Trimming shortened V by 2 bases and J by 5 bases, and 12 bases separated the two germline ends. The CDR3 region is CASSIQGGWTEAFF. The CDR3 DNA reads TGTGCCAGTAGTATACAGGGTGGTTGGACTGAAGCTTTCTTT.

The CDR3 nucleotides read TGTGCCAGCAGCCCCCGGACTGACCAAGAGACCCAGTACTTC. This gives the protein CASSPRTDQETQYF. J is TRBJ2-5 and V is TRBV11-3; D possibly corresponds to TRBD2 (5 bases). Per the germline V gene, CDR1 is SGHNT and CDR2 is YENEEA. The V end was cut by 5 bases, the J end by 0 bases, with 10 bases between. The CDR3 sequence is 14 residues long.

This chain links TRBV6-6 with TRBJ1-1; possibly TRBD1 for D (5 bases). Germline CDR1 MNHNY, CDR2 SVGAGI (reference sequence). The CDR3 extends over 15 amino acids. V was trimmed by 4 bases and J by 0 bases, leaving 12 bases between them. CDR3 sequence (DNA): TGTGCCAGCAGTTTATGGGACGCCCTGAACACTGAAGCTTTCTTT. This sequence encodes CASSLWDALNTEAFF.

The chain joins TRBV15 to TRBJ1-2; no clear D. The CDR3 covers 12 residues. V lost 7 bases to trimming and J lost 4 bases, with 10 bases between them. CDR1 and CDR2 (germline): LNHNV, YYDKDF (reference sequence). The CDR3 protein is CATKDGLYGYTF. The DNA of the CDR3 is TGTGCCACCAAAGATGGACTCTATGGCTACACCTTC.

The gene calls are TRBV5-1 and TRBJ1-1; a weak D match, TRBD1 (5 bases). CDR3 length: 13 amino acids. In germline, CDR1 is SGHRS, CDR2 YFSETQ. Trimming left V 3 bases short and J 7 bases short, with 13 bases between. The CDR3 nucleotides read TGCGCCAGCAGCTCGGGACGGACGCTTGAAGCTTTCTTT. Amino acids: CASSSGRTLEAFF.

V usage is TRBV2 and J usage is TRBJ2-3, with D tentatively TRBD1 or TRBD2 (5 bases each). CDR3 length: 14 residues. CDR1 is SNHLY and CDR2 is FYNNEI in the germline V gene. The V and J ends lost 7 bases and 10 bases respectively, with 21 bases between them. CDR3: CASTLEGSRHAQYF. CDR3 in DNA: TGTGCCAGCACCCTAGAGGGGTCCCGCCATGCGCAGTATTTT.

The V and J genes are TRBV7-9 and TRBJ1-1, with D unresolved. Germline V lookup: CDR1 SEHNR, CDR2 FQNEAQ (reference sequence). The CDR3 has 13 residues. Trimming left V 4 bases short and J 4 bases short, with 10 bases between. CDR3 DNA: TGTGCCAGCAGCTACGACTCCGGCACTGAAGCTTTCTTT. Amino acid sequence: CASSYDSGTEAFF.

This chain connects TRBV15 to TRBJ1-6; D gene uncertain. Germline V CDR1 and CDR2: LNHNV, YYDKDF (reference sequence). The CDR3 consists of 14 residues. Between the trimmed V and J ends, which lost 1 base and 8 bases, there was a span of 9 bases. The DNA of the CDR3 is TGTGCCACCAGCAGAGGAGGTTATGATTCACCCCTCCACTTT. Translation gives CATSRGGYDSPLHF.